Listed here is a single T cell receptor beta chain. What it recognizes is unknown. The data belong to a study of T-cell memory formation after mild COVID-19. As for the study in general: Across donors, TCR clusters were largely donor specific.

Study results and limitations: Memory from before infection featured some responding clones, which suggests cross-reactive memory joined. SARS-CoV-2 specificity of second-wave clones peaking day 37 was unconfirmed.

Each CDR3 protein is one row after TCRdb ran MiXCR on the 5' RACE reads. The profile covers some 57,000 distinct CDR3 sequences, with less than 15% appearing a single time and around a quarter taken by the ten largest. Unmatched junction bases numbered 6, after V lost 1 base and J lost 1 base. The CDR3 extends over 16 amino acids. Germline V CDR1 and CDR2: LGHNT, FRNRAP. The clonotype originates from a man between 18 and 35 years old who had mild COVID-19 (a few samples of this study predate the infection). Cell type and time point are not known. Material for sequencing was PBMCs or a T cell subset sorted from them (not recorded which). The J gene is TRBJ1-1, the V gene TRBV12-5, with TRBD1 identical over 7 bases. CDR3 region: CASGLGSGQANTEAFF. In nucleotides, the CDR3 is TGTGCTAGTGGTTTGGGTTCTGGACAGGCGAACACTGAAGCTTTCTTT.